The source of this T cell receptor (beta chain) is a study of OX40 agonist ivuxolimab in advanced cancers. Study-wide context: All patients had ivuxolimab intravenously every 2 weeks at 0.01 to 10 mg/kg. The group had a mean age of about 65 years, ranged from about 20 to 80, and was 80% to 85% male.

Sampling of blood occurred at baseline, cycle 4 day 1, and cycle 7 day 1. Trimming removed 7 bases from V and 6 bases from J; junction bases left unmatched: 8. The CDR3 has 14 residues. The data were produced by immunoSEQ multiplex PCR, yet TCRdb's version contains in-frame clones alone and is incomplete. The sample comprises roughly 140,000 clones, 85% to 95% of which are singletons, and around 0.31% rests with the top ten. The chain carries TRBV23-1 and TRBJ1-5; the match to TRBD1 covers 8 bases. TRBV23-1 is an ORF, with its function uncertain. The receptor was derived from an adult with an advanced solid tumor such as melanoma, head and neck, liver or kidney cancer. Specimen: CD4+ or CD8+ T cells sorted from blood, collected in a trial of the OX40 agonist ivuxolimab. The DNA of the CDR3 is TGCGCCAGCATTCCGGACAGGGAAGGTCAGCCCCAGCATTTT. This encodes CASIPDREGQPQHF.